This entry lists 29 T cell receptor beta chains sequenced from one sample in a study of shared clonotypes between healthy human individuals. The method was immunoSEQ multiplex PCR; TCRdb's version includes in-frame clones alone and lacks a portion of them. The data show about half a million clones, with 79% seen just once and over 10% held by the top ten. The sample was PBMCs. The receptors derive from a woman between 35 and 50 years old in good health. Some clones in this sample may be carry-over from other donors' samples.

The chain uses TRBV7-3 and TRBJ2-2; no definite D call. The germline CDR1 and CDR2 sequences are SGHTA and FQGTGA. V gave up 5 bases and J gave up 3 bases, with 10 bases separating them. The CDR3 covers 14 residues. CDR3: CASSPRSYTGELFF. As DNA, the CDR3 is TGTGCCAGCAGCCCCAGGAGTTACACCGGGGAGCTGTTTTTT. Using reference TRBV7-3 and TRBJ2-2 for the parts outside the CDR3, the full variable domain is GAGVSQTPSNKVTEKGKYVELRCDPISGHTALYWYRQSLGQGPEFLIYFQGTGAADDSGLPNDRFFAVRPEGSVSTLKIQRTERGDSAVYLCASSPRSYTGELFFGEGSRLTVL.

DNA of the CDR3: TGTGCCAGCAGCCTGAATAGCGGGAGCTCCTACAATGAGCAGTTCTTC. Translating gives CASSLNSGSSYNEQFF. This sequence joins TRBV14 and TRBJ2-1, with TRBD2 identical over 9 bases. The CDR3 is made up of 16 amino acids. Germline lookup yields CDR1 SGHDN and CDR2 FVKESK. Trimming cost V 4 bases and J 0 bases; bases outside gene matches: 4.

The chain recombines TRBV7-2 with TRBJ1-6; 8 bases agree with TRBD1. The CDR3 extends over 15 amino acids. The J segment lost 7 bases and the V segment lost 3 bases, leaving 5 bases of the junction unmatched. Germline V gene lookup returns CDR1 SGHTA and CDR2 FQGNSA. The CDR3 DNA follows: TGTGCCAGCAGCTTCGGGACAGGAGGAAATTCACCCCTCCACTTT. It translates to CASSFGTGGNSPLHF. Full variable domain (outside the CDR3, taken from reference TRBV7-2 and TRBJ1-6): GAGVSQSPSNKVTEKGKDVELRCDPISGHTALYWYRQSLGQGLEFLIYFQGNSAPDKSGLPSDRFSAERTGGSVSTLTIQRTQQEDSAVYLCASSFGTGGNSPLHFGNGTRLTVT.

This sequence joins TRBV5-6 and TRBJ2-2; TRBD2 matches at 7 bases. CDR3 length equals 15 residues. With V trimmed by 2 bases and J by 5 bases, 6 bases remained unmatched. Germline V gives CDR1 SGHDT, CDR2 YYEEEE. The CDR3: CASSFGGSRTGELFF. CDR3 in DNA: TGTGCCAGCAGCTTCGGGGGGAGTCGGACCGGGGAGCTGTTTTTT. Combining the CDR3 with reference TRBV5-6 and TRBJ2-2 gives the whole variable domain DAGVTQSPTHLIKTRGQQVTLRCSPKSGHDTVSWYQQALGQGPQFIFQYYEEEERQRGNFPDRFSGHQFPNYSSELNVNALLLGDSALYLCASSFGGSRTGELFFGEGSRLTVL.

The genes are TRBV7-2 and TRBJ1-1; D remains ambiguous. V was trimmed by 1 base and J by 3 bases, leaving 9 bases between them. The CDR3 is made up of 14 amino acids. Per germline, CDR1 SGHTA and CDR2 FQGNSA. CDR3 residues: CASSLVGGDTEAFF. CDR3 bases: TGTGCCAGCAGCTTAGTGGGAGGTGACACTGAAGCTTTCTTT.

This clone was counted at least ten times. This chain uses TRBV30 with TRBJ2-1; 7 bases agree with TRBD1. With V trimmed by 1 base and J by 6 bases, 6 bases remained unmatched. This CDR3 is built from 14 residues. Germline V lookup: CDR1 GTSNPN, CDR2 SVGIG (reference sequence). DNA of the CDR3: TGTGCCTGGAGTGATATTTCAGGGGGCAATGAGCAGTTCTTC. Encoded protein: CAWSDISGGNEQFF.

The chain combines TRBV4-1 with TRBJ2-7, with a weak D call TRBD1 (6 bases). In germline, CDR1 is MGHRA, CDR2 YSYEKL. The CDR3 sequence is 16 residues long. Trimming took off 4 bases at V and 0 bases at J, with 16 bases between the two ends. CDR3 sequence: CASSRGTSGSSYEQYF. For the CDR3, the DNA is TGCGCCAGCAGCCGGGGGACAAGCGGTAGCTCCTACGAGCAGTACTTC.

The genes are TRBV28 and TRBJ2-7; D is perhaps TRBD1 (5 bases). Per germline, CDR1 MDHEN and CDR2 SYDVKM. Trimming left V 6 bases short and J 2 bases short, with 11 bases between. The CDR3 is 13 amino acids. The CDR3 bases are TGTGCCAGCAGAACAGGCTCTCCCTACGAGCAGTACTTC. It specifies CASRTGSPYEQYF.

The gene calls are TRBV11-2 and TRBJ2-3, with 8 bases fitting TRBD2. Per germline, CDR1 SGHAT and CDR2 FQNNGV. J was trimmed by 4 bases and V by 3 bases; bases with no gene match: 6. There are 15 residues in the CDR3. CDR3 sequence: CASSFRGRRPDTQYF. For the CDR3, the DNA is TGTGCCAGCAGCTTTCGCGGGAGGCGGCCAGATACGCAGTATTTT.

CDR3 bases: TGTGCCAGCAGCCTTCGACCCGGGGGTGGCTACACCTTC. Translation: CASSLRPGGGYTF. The chain employs TRBV6-5 and TRBJ1-2, with D perhaps TRBD1 (5 bases). The CDR3 is 13 amino acids. Trimming shortened V by 6 bases and J by 7 bases, and 15 bases separated the two germline ends. The germline V gene has CDR1 MNHEY and CDR2 SVGAGI.

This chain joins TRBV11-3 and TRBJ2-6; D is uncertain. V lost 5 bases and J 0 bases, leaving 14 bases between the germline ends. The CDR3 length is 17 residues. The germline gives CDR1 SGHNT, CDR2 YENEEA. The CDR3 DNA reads TGTGCCAGCAGCCTAGGAGCTCCCCGCTCTGGGGCCAACGTCCTGACTTTC. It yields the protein CASSLGAPRSGANVLTF.

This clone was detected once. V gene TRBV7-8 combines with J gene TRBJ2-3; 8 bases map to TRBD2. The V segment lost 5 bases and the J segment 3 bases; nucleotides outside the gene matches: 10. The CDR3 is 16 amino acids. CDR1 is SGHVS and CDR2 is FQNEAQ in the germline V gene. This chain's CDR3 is CASSLLGGGGTDTQYF. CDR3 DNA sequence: TGTGCCAGCAGCCTACTAGGTGGCGGGGGGACAGATACGCAGTATTTT. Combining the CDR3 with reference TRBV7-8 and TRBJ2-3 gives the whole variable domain GAGVSQSPRYKVAKRGQDVALRCDPISGHVSLFWYQQALGQGPEFLTYFQNEAQLDKSGLPSDRFFAERPEGSVSTLKIQRTQQEDSAVYLCASSLLGGGGTDTQYFGPGTRLTVL.

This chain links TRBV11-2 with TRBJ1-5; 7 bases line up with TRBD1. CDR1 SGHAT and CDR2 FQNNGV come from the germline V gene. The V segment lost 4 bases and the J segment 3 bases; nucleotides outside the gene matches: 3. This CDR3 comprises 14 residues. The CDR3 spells CASSSDRVNQPQHF. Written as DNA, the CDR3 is TGTGCCAGCAGCTCCGACAGGGTCAATCAGCCCCAGCATTTT.

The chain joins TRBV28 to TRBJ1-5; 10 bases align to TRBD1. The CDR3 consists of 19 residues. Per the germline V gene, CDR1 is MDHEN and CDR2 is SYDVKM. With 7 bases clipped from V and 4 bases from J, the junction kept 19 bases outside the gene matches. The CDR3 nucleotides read TGTGCCAGCATCATCTCCGCCGTGACGACAGGGGGCCGTAATCAGCCCCAGCATTTT. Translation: CASIISAVTTGGRNQPQHF.

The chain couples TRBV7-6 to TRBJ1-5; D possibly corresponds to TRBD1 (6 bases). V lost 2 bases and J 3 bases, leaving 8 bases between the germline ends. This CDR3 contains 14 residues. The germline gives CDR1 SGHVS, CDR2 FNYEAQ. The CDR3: CASSLRTDNQPQHF. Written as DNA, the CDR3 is TGTGCCAGCAGCTTACGGACAGACAATCAGCCCCAGCATTTT.

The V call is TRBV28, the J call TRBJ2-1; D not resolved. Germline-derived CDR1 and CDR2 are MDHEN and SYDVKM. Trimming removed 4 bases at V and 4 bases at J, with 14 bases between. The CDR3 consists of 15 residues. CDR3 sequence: CASSSTPYTYNEQFF. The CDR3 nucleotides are TGTGCCAGCAGTTCGACTCCTTATACTTACAATGAGCAGTTCTTC.

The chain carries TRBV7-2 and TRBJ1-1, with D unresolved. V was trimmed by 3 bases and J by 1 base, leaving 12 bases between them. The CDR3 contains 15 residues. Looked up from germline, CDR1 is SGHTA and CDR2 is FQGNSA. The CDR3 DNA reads TGTGCCAGCAGCTTCAGCGGGGTGACGAACACTGAAGCTTTCTTT. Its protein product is CASSFSGVTNTEAFF.

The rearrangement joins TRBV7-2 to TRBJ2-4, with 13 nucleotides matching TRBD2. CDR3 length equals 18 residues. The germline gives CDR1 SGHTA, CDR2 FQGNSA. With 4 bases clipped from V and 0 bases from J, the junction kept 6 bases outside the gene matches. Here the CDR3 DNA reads TGTGCCAGCAGCTACGGACTAGCGGGAGTACTAGCCAAAAACATTCAGTACTTC. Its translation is CASSYGLAGVLAKNIQYF. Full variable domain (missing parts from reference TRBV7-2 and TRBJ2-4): GAGVSQSPSNKVTEKGKDVELRCDPISGHTALYWYRQSLGQGLEFLIYFQGNSAPDKSGLPSDRFSAERTGGSVSTLTIQRTQQEDSAVYLCASSYGLAGVLAKNIQYFGAGTRLSVL.

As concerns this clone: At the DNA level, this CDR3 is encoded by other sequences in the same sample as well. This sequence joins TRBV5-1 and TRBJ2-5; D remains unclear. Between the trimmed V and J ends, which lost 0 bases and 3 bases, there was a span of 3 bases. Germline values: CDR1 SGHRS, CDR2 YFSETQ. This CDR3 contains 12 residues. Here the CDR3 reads CASSLGEETQYF. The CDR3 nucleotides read TGCGCCAGCAGCTTGGGGGAAGAGACCCAGTACTTC.

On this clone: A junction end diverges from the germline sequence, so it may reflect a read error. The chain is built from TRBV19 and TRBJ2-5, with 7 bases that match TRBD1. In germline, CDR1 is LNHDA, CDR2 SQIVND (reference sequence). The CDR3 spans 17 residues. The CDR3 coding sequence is TGTGCCAGTAGCCTAAGTGCGGACAGGACAGTCCAACAGACCCAGTACTTC. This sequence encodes CASSLSADRTVQQTQYF.

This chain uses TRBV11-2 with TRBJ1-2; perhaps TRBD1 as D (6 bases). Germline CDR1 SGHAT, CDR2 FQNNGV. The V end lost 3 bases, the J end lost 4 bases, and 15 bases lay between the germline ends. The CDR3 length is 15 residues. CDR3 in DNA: TGTGCCAGCAGCTTCCCCGCGGGGGCAAGCTATGGCTACACCTTC. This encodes CASSFPAGASYGYTF.

CDR3 sequence (DNA): TGTGCCAGCAGCTTGCAGGGGAGAGATGGCTACACCTTC. This gives the protein CASSLQGRDGYTF. The genes are TRBV13 and TRBJ1-2; D is perhaps TRBD1 (6 bases). Trimming took 3 bases from V and 6 from J, leaving 11 bases between them. The CDR3 covers 13 residues. The germline gives CDR1 PRHDT, CDR2 FYEKMQ (reference sequence).

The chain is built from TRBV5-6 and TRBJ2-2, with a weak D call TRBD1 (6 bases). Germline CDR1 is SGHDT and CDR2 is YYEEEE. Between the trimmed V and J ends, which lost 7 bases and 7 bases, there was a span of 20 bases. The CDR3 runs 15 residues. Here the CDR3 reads CASQPGTHHVGELFF. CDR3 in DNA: TGTGCCAGCCAACCCGGGACACATCATGTCGGGGAGCTGTTTTTT. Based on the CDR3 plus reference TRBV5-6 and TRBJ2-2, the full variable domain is DAGVTQSPTHLIKTRGQQVTLRCSPKSGHDTVSWYQQALGQGPQFIFQYYEEEERQRGNFPDRFSGHQFPNYSSELNVNALLLGDSALYLCASQPGTHHVGELFFGEGSRLTVL.

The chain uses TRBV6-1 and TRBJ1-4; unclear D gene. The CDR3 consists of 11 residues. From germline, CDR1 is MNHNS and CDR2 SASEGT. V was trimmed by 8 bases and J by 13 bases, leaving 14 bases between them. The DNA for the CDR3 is TGTGCCAGCGACACCGTAGGGAGACTGTTTTTT. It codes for CASDTVGRLFF.

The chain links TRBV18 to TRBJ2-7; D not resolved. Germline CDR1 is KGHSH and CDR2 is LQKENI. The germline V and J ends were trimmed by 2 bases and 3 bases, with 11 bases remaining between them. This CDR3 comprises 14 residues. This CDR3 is CASSPRWTLYEQYF. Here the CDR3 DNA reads TGTGCCAGCTCACCAAGGTGGACCCTCTACGAGCAGTACTTC.

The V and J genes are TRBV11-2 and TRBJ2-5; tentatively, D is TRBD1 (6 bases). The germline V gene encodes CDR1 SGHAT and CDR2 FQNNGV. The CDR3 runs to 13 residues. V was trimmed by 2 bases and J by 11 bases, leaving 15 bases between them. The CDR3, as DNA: TGTGCCAGCAGCTTAAACAGGGTGGGGGAGCAGTACTTC. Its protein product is CASSLNRVGEQYF.

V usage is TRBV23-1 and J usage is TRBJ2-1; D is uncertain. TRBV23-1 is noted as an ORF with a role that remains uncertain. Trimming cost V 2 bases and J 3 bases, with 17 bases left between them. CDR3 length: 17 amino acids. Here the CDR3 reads CASSQTNPTAYYNEQFF. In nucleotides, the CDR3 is TGCGCCAGCAGTCAAACTAATCCTACAGCTTACTACAATGAGCAGTTCTTC.

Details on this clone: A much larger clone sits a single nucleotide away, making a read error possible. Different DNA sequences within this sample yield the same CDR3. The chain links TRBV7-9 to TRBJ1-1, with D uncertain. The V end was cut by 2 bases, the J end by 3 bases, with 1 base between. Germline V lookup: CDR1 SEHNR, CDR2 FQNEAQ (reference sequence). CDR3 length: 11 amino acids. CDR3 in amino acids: CASSLYTEAFF. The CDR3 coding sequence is TGTGCCAGCAGCTTATACACTGAAGCTTTCTTT.

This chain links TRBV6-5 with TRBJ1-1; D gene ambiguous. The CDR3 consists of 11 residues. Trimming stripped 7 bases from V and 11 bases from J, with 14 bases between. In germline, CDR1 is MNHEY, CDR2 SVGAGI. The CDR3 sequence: CASISSYVAFF. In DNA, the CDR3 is TGTGCCAGCATTAGTAGTTACGTCGCTTTCTTT.